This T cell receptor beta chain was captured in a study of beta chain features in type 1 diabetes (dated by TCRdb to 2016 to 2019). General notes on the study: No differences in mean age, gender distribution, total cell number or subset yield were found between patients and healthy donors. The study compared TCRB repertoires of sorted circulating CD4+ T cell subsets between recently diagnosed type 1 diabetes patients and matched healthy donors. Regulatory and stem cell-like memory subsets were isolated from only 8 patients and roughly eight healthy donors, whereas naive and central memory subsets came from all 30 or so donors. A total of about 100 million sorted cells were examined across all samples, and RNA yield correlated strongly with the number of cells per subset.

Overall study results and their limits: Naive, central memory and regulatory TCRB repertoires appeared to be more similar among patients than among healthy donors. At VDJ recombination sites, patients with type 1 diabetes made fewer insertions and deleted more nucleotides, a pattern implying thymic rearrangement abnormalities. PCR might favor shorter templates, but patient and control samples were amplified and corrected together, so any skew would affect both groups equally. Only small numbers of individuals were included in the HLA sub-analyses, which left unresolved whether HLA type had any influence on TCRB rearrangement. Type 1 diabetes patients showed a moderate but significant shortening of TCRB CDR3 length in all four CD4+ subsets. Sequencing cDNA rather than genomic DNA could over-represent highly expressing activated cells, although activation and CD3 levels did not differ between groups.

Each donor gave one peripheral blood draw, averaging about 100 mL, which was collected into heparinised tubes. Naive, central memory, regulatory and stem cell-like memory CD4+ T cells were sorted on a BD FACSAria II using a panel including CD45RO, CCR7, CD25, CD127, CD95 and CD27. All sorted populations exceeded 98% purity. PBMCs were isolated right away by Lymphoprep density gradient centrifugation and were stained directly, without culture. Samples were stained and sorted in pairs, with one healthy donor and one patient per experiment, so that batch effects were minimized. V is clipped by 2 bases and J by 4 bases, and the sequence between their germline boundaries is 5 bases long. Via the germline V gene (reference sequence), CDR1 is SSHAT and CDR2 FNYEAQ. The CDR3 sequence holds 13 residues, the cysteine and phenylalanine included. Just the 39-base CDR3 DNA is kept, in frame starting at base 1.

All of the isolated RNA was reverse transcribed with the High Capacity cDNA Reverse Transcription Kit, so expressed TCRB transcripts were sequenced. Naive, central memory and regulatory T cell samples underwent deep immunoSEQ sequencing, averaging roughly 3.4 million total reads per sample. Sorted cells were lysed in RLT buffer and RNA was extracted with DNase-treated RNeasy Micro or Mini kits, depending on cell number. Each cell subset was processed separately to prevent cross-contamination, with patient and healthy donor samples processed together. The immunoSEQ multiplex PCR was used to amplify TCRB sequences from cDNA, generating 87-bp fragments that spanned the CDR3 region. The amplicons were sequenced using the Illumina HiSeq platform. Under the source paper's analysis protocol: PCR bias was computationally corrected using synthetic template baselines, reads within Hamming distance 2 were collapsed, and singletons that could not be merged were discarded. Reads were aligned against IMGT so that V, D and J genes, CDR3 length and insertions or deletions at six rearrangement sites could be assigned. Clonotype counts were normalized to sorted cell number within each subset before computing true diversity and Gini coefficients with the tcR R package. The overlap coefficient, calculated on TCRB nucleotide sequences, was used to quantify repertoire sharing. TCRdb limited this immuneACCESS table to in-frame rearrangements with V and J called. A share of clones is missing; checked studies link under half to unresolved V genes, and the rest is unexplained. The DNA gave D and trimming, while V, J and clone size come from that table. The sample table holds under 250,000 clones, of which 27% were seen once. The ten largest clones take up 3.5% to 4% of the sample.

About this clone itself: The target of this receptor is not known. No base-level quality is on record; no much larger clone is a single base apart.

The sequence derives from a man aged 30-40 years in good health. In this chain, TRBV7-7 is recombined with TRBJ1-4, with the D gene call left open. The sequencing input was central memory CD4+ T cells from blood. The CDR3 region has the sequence CASSLQVNEKLFF. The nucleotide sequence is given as TGTGCCAGCAGCTTACAGGTTAATGAAAAACTGTTTTTT.